The rows below give T cell receptor beta chains drawn from one sample of a study of CD8+ T cells in alopecia areata. Method: immunoSEQ multiplex PCR; TCRdb's copy keeps in-frame clones and lacks some. The profile covers 130,000 to 150,000 clones, with 40% to 55% appearing a single time and approximately 1% taken by the ten largest. The sample was CD4+ T cells sorted from blood, taken at week 0. These receptors were obtained from a human donor with alopecia areata. CDR3s include the opening cysteine and the closing phenylalanine or tryptophan. The size of a clone is reported for some rows only, either as once, few or many, or as a class for expanded clones.

size: -; V: TRBV6-1; CDR3: CASVRVVQETQYF
size: -; V: TRBV5-1; CDR3: CASSLDRGNNEQFF
size: -; V: TRBV5-1; CDR3: CASSEGQAKGDTQYF
size: once; V: TRBV7-9; CDR3: CASSLSGQPTYEQYF
size: -; V: TRBV4-3; CDR3: CASSQGQKNTEAFF
size: -; V: TRBV9; CDR3: CASSPTGTSLQETQYF
size: -; V: TRBV23-1; CDR3: CASIPRQIF
size: -; V: TRBV30; CDR3: CAWSGQGEGTEAFF
size: few; V: TRBV29-1; CDR3: CSVSSGTYEQYF
size: -; V: TRBV29-1; CDR3: CSVEEVGGRGYTF
size: -; V: TRBV30; CDR3: CAWTRGTFDGQPQHF
size: -; V: TRBV5-4; CDR3: CASSLVGYTGELFF
size: -; V: TRBV30; CDR3: CAWSFGQSNYGYTF
size: -; V: TRBV9; CDR3: CASSVGTAPDTQYF
size: -; V: TRBV5-1; CDR3: CASSLGAGTNTEAFF
size: -; V: TRBV4-2; CDR3: CASSQAGRLSTDTQYF
size: few; V: TRBV15; CDR3: CATSRDHLGSTEAFF
size: -; V: TRBV2; CDR3: CASNLDSYNEQFF
size: -; V: TRBV11-2; CDR3: CASSVATSTDTQYF
size: -; V: TRBV5-1; CDR3: CASSLSGPTQETQYF
size: -; V: TRBV5-1; CDR3: CASSPYRGGQEEKLFF
size: -; V: TRBV5-1; CDR3: CASSQHTSGSNYNEQFF
size: -; V: TRBV5-1; CDR3: CASSLEQGVEQYF
size: -; V: TRBV11-2; CDR3: CASSLDKAGRMFF
size: -; V: TRBV6-1; CDR3: CASSRMSGTDEKLFF
size: few; V: TRBV6-1; CDR3: CASSEASGTTDTQYF
size: few; V: TRBV29-1; CDR3: CSVDTSGTTDTQYF
size: few; V: TRBV30; CDR3: CAWSPGGTIPGSEQFF
size: -; V: TRBV29-1; CDR3: CSAILDRGWGREQFF
size: few; V: TRBV29-1; CDR3: CSVASSPYGYTF
size: -; V: TRBV9; CDR3: CASSVGLAGGPITDTQYF
size: -; V: TRBV29-1; CDR3: CSVWDIGAYEQYF
size: -; V: TRBV6-6; CDR3: CASSPGQGARETQYF
size: once; V: TRBV6-5; CDR3: CASSKDRGSNTEAFF
size: -; V: TRBV29-1; CDR3: CSVEGGRSEQYF
size: -; V: TRBV27; CDR3: CASREGGETQYF
size: -; V: TRBV6-6; CDR3: CASSRSGRSYNEQFF
size: few; V: TRBV6-6; CDR3: CASSLGEKLFF
size: -; V: TRBV6-6; CDR3: CASTPLPSLALQFF
size: -; V: TRBV29-1; CDR3: CSVQIGEYYNEQFF
size: -; V: TRBV30; CDR3: CAWSTNRASGANVLTF
size: -; V: TRBV29-1; CDR3: CSAAKAARETQYF
size: -; V: TRBV29-1; CDR3: CSALSGEKLFF
size: -; V: TRBV5-1; CDR3: CASSLPGTEADTQYF
size: -; V: TRBV2; CDR3: CASSWGDRNQPQHF